This entry lists 15 T cell receptor beta chains sequenced from one sample in a study of stem cell transplantation in POMP-related autoinflammatory disease. Sequencing used immunoSEQ multiplex PCR; TCRdb keeps in-frame clones, though not all of them. This sample has tens of thousands of clones, with approximately 91% found just once. Sequences were derived from CD4+ T cells from PBMCs, sampled after stem cell transplantation. These receptor sequences come from a human patient with POMP-related autoinflammation and immune dysregulation (PRAID). Some T cells may be transferred from the graft donor.

This chain links TRBV6-6 with TRBJ1-6, with 8 nucleotides matching TRBD1. The CDR3 totals 15 residues. The junction had 11 bases not matched to a gene; V was cut back by 6 bases and J by 10 bases. In germline, CDR1 is MNHNY, CDR2 SVGAGI (reference sequence). This chain's CDR3 is CASSRDRLFWSPLHF. Here the CDR3 DNA reads TGTGCCAGCAGCAGGGACAGGTTATTTTGGTCACCCCTCCACTTT.

This clone was counted once. The V and J genes are TRBV28 and TRBJ1-1; a weak D match, TRBD1 (5 bases). This CDR3 region has 13 residues. Germline loops: CDR1 MDHEN, CDR2 SYDVKM. V was cut by 5 bases and J by 4 bases, with 11 bases left in between. As DNA, the CDR3 is TGTGCCAGCAGTGTACAGGCGCCCACTGAAGCTTTCTTT. As protein: CASSVQAPTEAFF.

The table lists this clone with a count of one. The rearrangement uses TRBV7-2 and TRBJ1-2; a weak D match, TRBD1 (5 bases). The CDR3 contains 12 residues. V was pared by 5 bases and J by 6 bases, with 10 bases between. Germline V gene sequence: CDR1 SGHTA, CDR2 FQGNSA. This chain's CDR3 is CASSRRGDGYTF. The CDR3 DNA follows: TGTGCCAGCAGCCGTCGGGGGGATGGCTACACCTTC. Using reference TRBV7-2 and TRBJ1-2 for the parts outside the CDR3, the full variable domain is GAGVSQSPSNKVTEKGKDVELRCDPISGHTALYWYRQSLGQGLEFLIYFQGNSAPDKSGLPSDRFSAERTGGSVSTLTIQRTQQEDSAVYLCASSRRGDGYTFGSGTRLTVV.

Here the CDR3 reads CASRQGASSTDTQYF. DNA for the CDR3: TGTGCCAGCAGACAGGGGGCGAGCAGCACAGATACGCAGTATTTT. The genes are TRBV27 and TRBJ2-3; 9 bases are shared with TRBD1. The CDR3 length is 15 residues. Germline V gene lookup returns CDR1 MNHEY and CDR2 SMNVEV (reference sequence). The ends lost 6 bases at V and 0 bases at J; junction bases unmatched: 4.

This clone was seen just once. This chain links TRBV2 with TRBJ2-1; 8 positions match TRBD1. This CDR3 has 17 residues. The trim removed 5 bases at V and 5 bases at J, leaving 14 bases unmatched. The germline V gene has CDR1 SNHLY and CDR2 FYNNEI. CDR3 residues: CASSKESVRTGNNEQFF. CDR3 DNA: TGTGCCAGCAGTAAGGAGTCCGTGAGGACAGGGAACAATGAGCAGTTCTTC. Supplemented by reference TRBV2 and TRBJ2-1, the full variable domain reads EPEVTQTPSHQVTQMGQEVILRCVPISNHLYFYWYRQILGQKVEFLVSFYNNEISEKSEIFDDQFSVERPDGSNFTLKIRSTKLEDSAMYFCASSKESVRTGNNEQFFGPGTRLTVL.

The V call is TRBV6-5, the J call TRBJ2-3; D is ambiguous. CDR1 and CDR2 from the germline V gene are MNHEY and SVGAGI. V was pared by 6 bases and J by 4 bases, with 14 bases between. This CDR3 contains 14 residues. CDR3 sequence (DNA): TGTGCCAGCAGGGACGTGATAGGAGCAGATACGCAGTATTTT. It is translated as CASRDVIGADTQYF.

The genes are TRBV7-3 and TRBJ2-2; TRBD1 aligns across 9 bases. V trimming: 5 bases; J trimming: 3 bases; junction bases outside the gene matches: 1. The CDR3 totals 14 residues. In germline, CDR1 is SGHTA, CDR2 FQGTGA. The CDR3 bases are TGTGCCAGCAGCCGGACAGGGGACACCGGGGAGCTGTTTTTT. It translates to CASSRTGDTGELFF.

The chain is built from TRBV28 and TRBJ2-2; either TRBD1 or TRBD2 may fit D (5 bases each). The CDR3 totals 17 residues. CDR1 and CDR2 from the germline V gene are MDHEN and SYDVKM. Trimming removed 6 bases from V and 5 bases from J, with 22 bases in between. CDR3 region: CASSLKSGGWYTGELFF. In nucleotides, the CDR3 is TGTGCCAGCAGCCTTAAAAGTGGGGGATGGTATACCGGGGAGCTGTTTTTT.

V is TRBV5-5 and J is TRBJ1-4; D gene uncertain. Trimming removed 5 bases from V and 4 bases from J, with 18 bases in between. The CDR3 is made up of 16 amino acids. Germline CDR1 reads SGHKS; CDR2 reads YYEKEE (reference sequence). The CDR3 is CASSGRTGSGNEKLFF. For the CDR3, the DNA is TGTGCCAGCAGTGGTCGTACGGGGAGTGGTAATGAAAAACTGTTTTTT.

This sequence joins TRBV5-1 and TRBJ1-4; the match to TRBD1 covers 10 bases. Trimming cost V 4 bases and J 7 bases; bases outside gene matches: 7. The CDR3 spans 15 residues. Germline loops: CDR1 SGHRS, CDR2 YFSETQ. The DNA for the CDR3 is TGCGCCAGCAGCACGGGGACAGGGGATCTTGAAAAACTGTTTTTT. It encodes CASSTGTGDLEKLFF.

V usage is TRBV6-2 or TRBV6-3 and J usage is TRBJ2-7; D gene ambiguous. Trimming stripped 0 bases from V and 0 bases from J, with 6 bases between. The CDR3 consists of 14 residues. Germline loops: CDR1 MNHEY, CDR2 SVGEGT. CDR3 residues: CASSYSSFSYEQYF. In DNA form, the CDR3 reads TGTGCCAGCAGTTACTCCTCCTTCTCCTACGAGCAGTACTTC.

The rearrangement joins TRBV28 to TRBJ2-7; possible D gene TRBD1, 5 bases. The CDR3 totals 13 residues. V was trimmed by 9 bases and J by 4 bases, leaving 16 bases between them. CDR1 MDHEN and CDR2 SYDVKM come from the germline V gene. CDR3 in amino acids: CASFSQDRYEQYF. In DNA, the CDR3 is TGTGCCAGTTTTTCACAGGATAGATACGAGCAGTACTTC.

This sequence joins TRBV7-9 and TRBJ2-5; D possibly uses TRBD1 or TRBD2 (5 bases each). Trimming took off 4 bases at V and 0 bases at J, with 18 bases between the two ends. The germline CDR1 and CDR2 sequences are SEHNR and FQNEAQ (reference sequence). This CDR3 is 17 amino acids long. The CDR3 DNA reads TGTGCCAGCAGCTCCTCAATTGGGGGAGCGTACCAAGAGACCCAGTACTTC. It codes for CASSSSIGGAYQETQYF.

The CDR3 DNA is TGCGCCAGCAGCCCGGACAGTACGAGCACAGATACGCAGTATTTT. Translated: CASSPDSTSTDTQYF. This sequence joins TRBV5-1 and TRBJ2-3, with D tentatively TRBD1 (6 bases). V lost 4 bases, J lost 0 bases, and 12 bases lay in between. This CDR3 spans 15 amino acids. CDR1 SGHRS and CDR2 YFSETQ come from the germline V gene.

The chain has TRBV15 and TRBJ2-3, with no clear D. The V end lost 1 base, the J end lost 6 bases, and 11 bases lay between the germline ends. The CDR3 spans 14 residues. The germline V gene encodes CDR1 LNHNV and CDR2 YYDKDF (reference sequence). In DNA form, the CDR3 reads TGTGCCACCAGCAGAGGAACTCTTCGGGATACGCAGTATTTT. Encoded protein: CATSRGTLRDTQYF. The entire variable domain, with the rest obtained from reference TRBV15 and TRBJ2-3, is as follows: DAMVIQNPRYQVTQFGKPVTLSCSQTLNHNVMYWYQQKSSQAPKLLFHYYDKDFNNEADTPDNFQSRRPNTSFCFLDIRSPGLGDTAMYLCATSRGTLRDTQYFGPGTRLTVL.